Following are 3 T cell receptor beta chains from one sample sequenced in a study of Graves' ophthalmopathy and Graves' hyperthyroidism. The TCR beta CDR3 regions underwent amplification from RNA transcripts. HTBI-primed first-round RT-PCR preceded second-round multiplex PCR. TCRdb re-analysed the multiplex PCR reads in MiXCR, keeping a single row per CDR3 protein. The sample lists hundreds of thousands of distinct CDR3 sequences, 20% to 25% occurring once. The sequenced sample was peripheral blood. These receptor sequences come from a woman aged 18 to 35 with stable Graves' hyperthyroidism. Some clones in this sample may be carry-over from other donors' samples.

This clonotype appeared many times. The chain carries TRBV7-2 and TRBJ2-5, with D hard to call. The germline V gene has CDR1 SGHTA and CDR2 FQGNSA. V was pared by 5 bases and J by 2 bases, with 24 bases between. The CDR3 runs 18 residues. The CDR3 DNA is TGTGCCAGCAGCCTAGGGCCAGGATCGGTGGGCGAGCAAGAGACCCAGTACTTC. It is translated as CASSLGPGSVGEQETQYF.

The chain joins TRBV11-3 to TRBJ2-7; D assignment may be TRBD1 or TRBD2 (5 bases each). Trimming pared 8 bases from V and 3 bases from J, leaving 11 bases between. Germline CDR1 and CDR2: SGHNT and YENEEA. This CDR3 has 12 amino acids. The CDR3 loop is CASSRDDYEQYF. CDR3 coding DNA: TGTGCCAGCTCCCGGGACGACTACGAGCAGTACTTC.

This clonotype has more than one count but fewer than ten. This chain joins TRBV24-1 and TRBJ2-5; 7 positions match TRBD1. Per germline, CDR1 KGHDR and CDR2 SFDVKD. This CDR3 is built from 16 residues. Unmatched junction bases numbered 3, after V lost 0 bases and J lost 0 bases. The CDR3 DNA follows: TGTGCCACCAGTGATTTGGCAGGGGGTAACCAAGAGACCCAGTACTTC. Its protein product is CATSDLAGGNQETQYF.